Following are 19 T cell receptor beta chains from one sample sequenced in a study of blood T cell repertoires in COVID-19. Clones were read by immunoSEQ multiplex PCR, and TCRdb kept only the in-frame ones, dropping some. The table has under 500,000 clones, 85% to 90% seen once. The specimen sequenced was peripheral blood. Receptors were obtained from a woman aged 25-40 years with acute or convalescent COVID-19.

This rearrangement joins TRBV6-6 to TRBJ1-2; D gene unclear. The CDR3 contains 11 residues. V lost 6 bases, J lost 3 bases, and 5 bases lay in between. Germline lookup yields CDR1 MNHNY and CDR2 SVGAGI (reference sequence). DNA of the CDR3: TGTGCCAGCAGGAGATACTATGGCTACACCTTC. Its protein product is CASRRYYGYTF.

The chain employs TRBV2 and TRBJ2-1, with 13 bases identical to TRBD2. Germline-derived CDR1 and CDR2 are SNHLY and FYNNEI. V shed 6 bases, J shed 5 bases, and the junction held 7 bases outside the gene matches. The CDR3 length is 16 residues. CDR3 DNA: TGTGCCAGCAGGGGGACTAGCGGGGAACACCACAATGAGCAGTTCTTC. Translating gives CASRGTSGEHHNEQFF.

The rearrangement joins TRBV5-1 to TRBJ2-3, with TRBD2 matching over 7 bases. The germline V gene encodes CDR1 SGHRS and CDR2 YFSETQ. The length of the CDR3 is 16 residues. The trim removed 0 bases at V and 2 bases at J, leaving 6 bases unmatched. CDR3 sequence reads: CASSLGPSGLTDTQYF. In DNA, the CDR3 is TGCGCCAGCAGCTTGGGTCCTAGCGGACTCACAGATACGCAGTATTTT.

The genes are TRBV28 and TRBJ1-3; D is ambiguous. CDR1 is MDHEN and CDR2 is SYDVKM in the germline V gene. Trimming left V 5 bases short and J 4 bases short, with 6 bases between. The CDR3 is 12 residues long. DNA of the CDR3: TGTGCCAGCAGTCGGTCCGGAAACACCATATATTTT. The encoded protein is CASSRSGNTIYF.

The rearrangement uses TRBV3-1 (or the pseudogene TRBV3-2) and TRBJ2-5, with 8 bases aligning to TRBD1. Germline V CDR1 and CDR2: LGHDT, YNNKEL (reference sequence). The CDR3 is 16 amino acids. V shed 4 bases, J shed 5 bases, and the junction held 12 bases outside the gene matches. The CDR3 protein is CASSLYPTRGRETQYF. In DNA, the CDR3 is TGTGCCAGCAGCCTCTACCCAACCAGGGGGCGGGAGACCCAGTACTTC.

The chain employs TRBV27 and TRBJ1-5, with 8 bases that match TRBD1. Germline V lookup: CDR1 MNHEY, CDR2 SMNVEV (reference sequence). There are 14 residues in the CDR3. J was trimmed by 9 bases and V by 4 bases; bases with no gene match: 8. In DNA, the CDR3 is TGTGCCAGCAGTTCCACGACAGGGGCCAGGCCCCAGCATTTT. It yields the protein CASSSTTGARPQHF.

The genes are TRBV12-5 and TRBJ2-5; possibly TRBD2 for D (6 bases). Germline-derived CDR1 and CDR2 are LGHNT and FRNRAP. CDR3 length: 15 residues. The germline V and J ends were trimmed by 3 bases and 3 bases, with 14 bases remaining between them. The DNA of the CDR3 is TGTGCTAGTGGTTTCCAGGGACTTGGGGAAGAGACCCAGTACTTC. This sequence encodes CASGFQGLGEETQYF.

The CDR3 here is CASSAGQGPREQYF. The CDR3 DNA follows: TGTGCCAGCAGCGCGGGACAGGGCCCACGCGAGCAGTACTTC. The V call is TRBV5-4, the J call TRBJ2-7, with TRBD1 matching 9 bases. Unmatched junction bases numbered 8, after V lost 4 bases and J lost 6 bases. The germline gives CDR1 SGHNT, CDR2 YYREEE (reference sequence). CDR3 length: 14 residues.

The chain combines TRBV24-1 with TRBJ2-1; 8 nucleotides line up with TRBD1. Trimming removed 4 bases from V and 5 bases from J; junction bases left unmatched: 6. The CDR3 has 15 residues. Germline V lookup: CDR1 KGHDR, CDR2 SFDVKD. CDR3 residues: CATSDPGTGNNEQFF. CDR3 in DNA: TGTGCCACCAGTGACCCCGGGACAGGTAACAATGAGCAGTTCTTC.

This chain uses TRBV5-8 with TRBJ2-5; 8 bases fit TRBD1. The germline CDR1 and CDR2 sequences are SGHTS and YDEGEE. The V segment lost 3 bases and the J segment 5 bases; nucleotides outside the gene matches: 15. The CDR3 extends over 17 amino acids. The CDR3 DNA reads as TGTGCCAGCAGCTCACCAACCGGGACAGGCACGATGGAGACCCAGTACTTC. It translates to CASSSPTGTGTMETQYF.

This rearrangement joins TRBV19 to TRBJ1-2; 10 bases fit TRBD1. CDR3 size: 13 residues. CDR1 is LNHDA and CDR2 is SQIVND in the germline V gene (reference sequence). Unmatched junction bases numbered 8, after V lost 8 bases and J lost 8 bases. The CDR3 DNA sequence: TGTGCCAGTGCGACAGGGGGCGACGGGGGCTACACCTTC. Amino acids: CASATGGDGGYTF.

As to this clone: Other nucleotide sequences from this sample produce the same CDR3. The J gene is TRBJ2-7, the V gene TRBV5-1; 8 bases match TRBD1. Germline V gene lookup returns CDR1 SGHRS and CDR2 YFSETQ. This CDR3 spans 14 amino acids. V was clipped by 0 bases and J by 2 bases; unmatched bases: 1. In DNA, the CDR3 is TGCGCCAGCAGCTTGGGGACAGGGACCTACGAGCAGTACTTC. Encoded protein: CASSLGTGTYEQYF.

The rearrangement links TRBV20-1 to TRBJ1-2, with D possibly being TRBD1 (5 bases). Germline V CDR1 and CDR2: DFQATT, SNEGSKA (reference sequence). Trimming shortened V by 6 bases and J by 3 bases, and 8 bases separated the two germline ends. The CDR3 sequence is 11 residues long. CDR3 protein: CSAREDYGYTF. The CDR3 region has the DNA TGCAGTGCCAGGGAGGACTATGGCTACACCTTC.

The chain recombines TRBV28 with TRBJ1-4; no reliable D call. The germline V and J ends were trimmed by 1 base and 5 bases, with 8 bases remaining between them. CDR3 length equals 14 residues. Germline V CDR1 and CDR2: MDHEN, SYDVKM. The DNA for the CDR3 is TGTGCCAGCAGTTTATTTGCGGGGAATGAAAAACTGTTTTTT. This gives the protein CASSLFAGNEKLFF.

V is TRBV6-2 or TRBV6-3 and J is TRBJ1-1; no clear D. Germline loops: CDR1 MNHEY, CDR2 SVGEGT. This CDR3 has 11 amino acids. With 5 bases removed from V and 7 bases from J, the gap between germline ends came to 8 bases. The CDR3 sequence: CASSLSDEAFF. The CDR3 region has the DNA TGTGCCAGCAGTCTCAGCGATGAAGCTTTCTTT.

The genes are TRBV7-9 and TRBJ1-6; maybe TRBD1 (5 bases). Per germline, CDR1 SEHNR and CDR2 FQNEAQ (reference sequence). Trimming cost V 4 bases and J 5 bases, with 15 bases left between them. This CDR3 comprises 16 residues. The CDR3 DNA reads TGTGCCAGCAGCTCCAGGAGATCGGGGGATAATTCACCCCTCCACTTT. Its translation: CASSSRRSGDNSPLHF.

The CDR3 sequence: CASPKGWWNQPQHF. The CDR3 nucleotides are TGTGCCAGCCCAAAGGGGTGGTGGAATCAGCCCCAGCATTTT. The rearrangement joins TRBV21-1 to TRBJ1-5; no DNA check was done on the table's D call, TRBD1. TRBV21-1 is noted as a pseudogene. The length of the CDR3 is 14 residues.

The chain links TRBV30 to TRBJ1-3, with D unresolved. Germline CDR1 reads GTSNPN; CDR2 reads SVGIG (reference sequence). V lost 6 bases and J 0 bases, leaving 12 bases between the germline ends. CDR3 length: 14 residues. CDR3 sequence (DNA): TGTGCCTGCCCCGCCGAGAACTCTGGAAACACCATATATTTT. It yields the protein CACPAENSGNTIYF.

A single count supports this clone. The genes are TRBV5-5 and TRBJ2-7; perhaps TRBD1 as D (6 bases). CDR1 and CDR2 from the germline V gene are SGHKS and YYEKEE (reference sequence). V dropped 1 base and J dropped 2 bases, with 13 bases sitting between them. The CDR3 totals 15 residues. This CDR3 reads CASSLRAGQPYEQYF. The CDR3 DNA is TGTGCCAGCAGCTTGAGAGCCGGACAGCCCTACGAGCAGTACTTC. The variable domain in full, completed from reference TRBV5-5 and TRBJ2-7, reads DAGVTQSPTHLIKTRGQQVTLRCSPISGHKSVSWYQQVLGQGPQFIFQYYEKEERGRGNFPDRFSARQFPNYSSELNVNALLLGDSALYLCASSLRAGQPYEQYFGPGTRLTVT.